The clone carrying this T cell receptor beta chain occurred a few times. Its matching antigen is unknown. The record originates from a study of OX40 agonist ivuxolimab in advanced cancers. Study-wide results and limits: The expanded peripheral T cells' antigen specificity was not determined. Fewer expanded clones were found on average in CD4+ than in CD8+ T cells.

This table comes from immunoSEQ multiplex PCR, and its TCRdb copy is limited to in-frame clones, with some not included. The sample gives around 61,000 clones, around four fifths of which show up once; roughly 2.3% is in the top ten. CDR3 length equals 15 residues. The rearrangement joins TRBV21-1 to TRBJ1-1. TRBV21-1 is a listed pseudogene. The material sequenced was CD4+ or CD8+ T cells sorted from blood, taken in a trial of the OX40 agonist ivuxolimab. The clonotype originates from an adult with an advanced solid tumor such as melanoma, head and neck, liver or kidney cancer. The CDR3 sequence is CASSKAPGADTEAFF. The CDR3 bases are TGTGCCAGCAGCAAAGCGCCGGGGGCGGACACTGAAGCTTTCTTT.